This T cell receptor (beta chain) was sequenced for a study of radiation and T cells in renal cell carcinoma. Study-level results: Irradiated tumors held more dominant CDR3 motifs than control tumors. Irradiated tumors had higher TCR clonality than control tumors.

To note about this clone: What it binds is unknown.

The method was immunoSEQ multiplex PCR; TCRdb's version includes in-frame clones alone and lacks a portion of them. The profile shows under 20,000 clones, less than 65% of them singletons. As to treatment: 15 Gy SBRT to primary tumor, nephrectomy 4 weeks later. Nephrectomy followed 15 Gy stereotactic body radiation by 4 weeks. Clear cell pathology was present in this patient's renal cell carcinoma. This CDR3 spans 18 amino acids. The chain has TRBV21-1 and TRBJ1-5; the table gives TRBD1 as D, unverified against the DNA. TRBV21-1 is classified as a pseudogene. The clonotype originates from a woman in her 70s with renal cell carcinoma. The source material was tumor tissue, sampled from a patient whose treatment included radiotherapy and nephrectomy. DNA of the CDR3: TGTGCCAGCAGCAAAGTGGTGAGAGACACCACCAGCAATCAGCCCCAGCATTTT. This gives the protein CASSKVVRDTTSNQPQHF.